This TCR beta chain was identified during a study of blood T cell repertoires in COVID-19. Study context: Acute-phase and convalescent COVID-19 samples originated in the United States, Italy and Spain. Nucleic acid was either cDNA or gDNA, and it came from T cells, B-cell-depleted T cells, or PBMCs.

Original processing methods: It was from reference gene primer amplification that nucleated cell counts were estimated. Libraries were prepared by immunoSEQ multiplex PCR; TCRdb keeps only in-frame clonotypes and omits some of them. The V and J calls and clone size are taken from that table; D and trimming were inferred from the DNA. The data contain 180,000 or so clones, approximately 83% of them singletons. Germline V CDR1 and CDR2: PRHDT, FYEKMQ (reference sequence). V was shortened by 4 bases and J by 2 bases, with 15 bases between the two germline ends. There are 16 residues in the CDR3. The sequence came from a human donor with active or convalescent COVID-19. The donor label of this sample is uncertain. Source material: peripheral blood. The gene calls are TRBV13 and TRBJ1-5, with D possibly being TRBD1 (5 bases). The CDR3 loop is CASSYQGAGGNQPQHF. The CDR3 DNA follows: TGTGCCAGCAGCTACCAGGGAGCGGGAGGCAATCAGCCCCAGCATTTT.